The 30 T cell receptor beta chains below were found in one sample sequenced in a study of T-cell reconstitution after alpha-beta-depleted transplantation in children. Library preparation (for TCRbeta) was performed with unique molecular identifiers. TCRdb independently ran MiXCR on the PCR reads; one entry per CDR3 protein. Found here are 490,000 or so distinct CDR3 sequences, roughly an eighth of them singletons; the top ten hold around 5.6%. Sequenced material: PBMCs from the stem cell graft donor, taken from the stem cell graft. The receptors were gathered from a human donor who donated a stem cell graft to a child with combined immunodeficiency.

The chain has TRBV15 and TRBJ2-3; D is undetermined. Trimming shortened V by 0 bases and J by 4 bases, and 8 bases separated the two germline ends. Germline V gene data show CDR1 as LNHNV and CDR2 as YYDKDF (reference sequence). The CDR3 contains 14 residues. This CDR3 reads CATSRDQLPDTQYF. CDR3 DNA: TGTGCCACCAGCAGAGATCAGCTCCCAGATACGCAGTATTTT.

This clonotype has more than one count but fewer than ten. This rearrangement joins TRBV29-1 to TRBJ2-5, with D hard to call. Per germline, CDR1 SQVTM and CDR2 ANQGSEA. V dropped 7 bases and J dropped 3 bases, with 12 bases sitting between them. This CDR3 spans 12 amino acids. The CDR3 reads CSAASSEETQYF. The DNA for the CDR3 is TGCAGCGCTGCCTCCAGCGAAGAGACCCAGTACTTC.

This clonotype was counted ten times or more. The DNA of the CDR3 is TGCAGTGCTAGCAAGTCTAGCGGGGGCCTCCAAGAGACCCAGTACTTC. This gives the protein CSASKSSGGLQETQYF. The chain employs TRBV20-1 and TRBJ2-5, with TRBD2 identical over 10 bases. The CDR3 is 16 residues long. The ends lost 3 bases at V and 1 base at J; junction bases unmatched: 8. The germline gives CDR1 DFQATT, CDR2 SNEGSKA (reference sequence).

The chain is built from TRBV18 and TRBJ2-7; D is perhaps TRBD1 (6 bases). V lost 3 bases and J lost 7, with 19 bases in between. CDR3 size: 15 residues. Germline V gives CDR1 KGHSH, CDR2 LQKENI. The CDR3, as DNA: TGTGCCAGCTCACCGTCCGGGACACGGAATGGAGAGCAGTACTTC. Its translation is CASSPSGTRNGEQYF.

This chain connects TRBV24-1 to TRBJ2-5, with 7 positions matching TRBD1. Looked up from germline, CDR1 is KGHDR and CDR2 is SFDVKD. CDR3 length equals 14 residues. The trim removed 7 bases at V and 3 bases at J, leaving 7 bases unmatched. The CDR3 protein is CATSGGRGKETQYF. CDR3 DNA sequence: TGTGCCACCAGCGGCGGCAGGGGGAAAGAGACCCAGTACTTC.

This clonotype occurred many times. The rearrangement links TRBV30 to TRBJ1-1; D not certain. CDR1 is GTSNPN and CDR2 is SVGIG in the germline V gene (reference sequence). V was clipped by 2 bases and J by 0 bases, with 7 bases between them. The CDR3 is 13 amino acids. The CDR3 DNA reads TGTGCCTGGAGTAACATCCTGAACACTGAAGCTTTCTTT. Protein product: CAWSNILNTEAFF.

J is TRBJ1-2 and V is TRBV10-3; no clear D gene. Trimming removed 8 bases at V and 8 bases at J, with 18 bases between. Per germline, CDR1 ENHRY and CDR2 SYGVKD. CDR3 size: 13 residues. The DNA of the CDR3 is TGTGCCATCCCAACAGAAGCACTCGGGGGCTACACCTTC. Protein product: CAIPTEALGGYTF.

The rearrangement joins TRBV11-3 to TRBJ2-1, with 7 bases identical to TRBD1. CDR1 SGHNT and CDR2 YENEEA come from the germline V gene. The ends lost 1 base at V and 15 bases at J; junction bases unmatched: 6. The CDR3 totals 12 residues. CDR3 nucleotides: TGTGCCAGCAGCTTAGGAGGACAGGTCAGGTTCTTC. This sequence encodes CASSLGGQVRFF.

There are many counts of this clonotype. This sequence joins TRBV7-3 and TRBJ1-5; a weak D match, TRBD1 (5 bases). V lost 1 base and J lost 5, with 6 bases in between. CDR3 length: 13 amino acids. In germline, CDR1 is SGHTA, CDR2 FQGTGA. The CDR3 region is CASSLRGDQPQHF. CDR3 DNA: TGTGCCAGCAGCTTAAGGGGGGATCAGCCCCAGCATTTT.

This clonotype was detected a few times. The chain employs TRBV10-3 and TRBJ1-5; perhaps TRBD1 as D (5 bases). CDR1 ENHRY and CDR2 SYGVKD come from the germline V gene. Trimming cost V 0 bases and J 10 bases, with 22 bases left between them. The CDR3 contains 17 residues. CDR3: CAISESSSGVPGYPQHF. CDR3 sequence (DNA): TGTGCCATCAGTGAGTCGTCATCGGGGGTGCCAGGGTATCCCCAGCATTTT.

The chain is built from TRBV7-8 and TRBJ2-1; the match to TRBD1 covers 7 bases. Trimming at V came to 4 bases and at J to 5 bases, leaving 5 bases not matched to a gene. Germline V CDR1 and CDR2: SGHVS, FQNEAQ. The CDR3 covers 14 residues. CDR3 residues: CASSSTGIHNEQFF. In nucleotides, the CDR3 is TGTGCCAGCAGCTCGACAGGGATCCACAATGAGCAGTTCTTC.

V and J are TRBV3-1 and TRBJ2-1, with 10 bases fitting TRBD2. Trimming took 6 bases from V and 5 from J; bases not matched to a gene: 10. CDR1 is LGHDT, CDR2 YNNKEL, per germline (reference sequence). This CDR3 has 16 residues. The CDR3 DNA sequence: TGTGCCAGCAGTCGGGAGCTAGCGGGGGTAAACAATGAGCAGTTCTTC. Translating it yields CASSRELAGVNNEQFF.

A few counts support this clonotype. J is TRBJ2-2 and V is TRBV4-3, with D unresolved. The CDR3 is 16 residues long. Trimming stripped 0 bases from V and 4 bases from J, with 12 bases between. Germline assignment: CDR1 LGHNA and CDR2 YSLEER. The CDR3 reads CASSQDVLGSTGELFF. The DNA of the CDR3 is TGCGCCAGCAGCCAAGATGTGCTGGGAAGCACCGGGGAGCTGTTTTTT.

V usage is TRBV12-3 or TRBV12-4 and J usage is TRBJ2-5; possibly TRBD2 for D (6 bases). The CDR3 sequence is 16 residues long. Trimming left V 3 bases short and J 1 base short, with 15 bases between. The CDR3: CASSFDPLGGQETQYF. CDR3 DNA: TGTGCCAGCAGTTTTGACCCCCTGGGGGGCCAAGAGACCCAGTACTTC.

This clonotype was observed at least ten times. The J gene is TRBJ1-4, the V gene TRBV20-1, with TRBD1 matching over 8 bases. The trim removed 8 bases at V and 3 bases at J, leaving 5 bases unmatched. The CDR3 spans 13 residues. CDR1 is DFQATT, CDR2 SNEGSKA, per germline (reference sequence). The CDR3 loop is CSSQGASNEKLFF. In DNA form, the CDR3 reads TGCAGTAGTCAGGGGGCCTCTAATGAAAAACTGTTTTTT.

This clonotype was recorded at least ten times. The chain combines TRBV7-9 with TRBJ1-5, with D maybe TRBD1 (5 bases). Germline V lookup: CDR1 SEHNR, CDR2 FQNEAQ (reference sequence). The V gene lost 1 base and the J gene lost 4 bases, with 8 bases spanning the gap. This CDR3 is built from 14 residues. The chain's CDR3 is CASSLGAGNQPQHF. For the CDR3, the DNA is TGTGCCAGCAGCTTAGGGGCAGGGAATCAGCCCCAGCATTTT.

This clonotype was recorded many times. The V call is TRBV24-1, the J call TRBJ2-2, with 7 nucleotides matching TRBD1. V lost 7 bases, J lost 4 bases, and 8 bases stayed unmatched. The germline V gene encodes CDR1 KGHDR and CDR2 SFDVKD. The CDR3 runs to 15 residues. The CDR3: CATRPSQGSTGELFF. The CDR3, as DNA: TGTGCCACCAGACCCTCACAGGGGAGCACCGGGGAGCTGTTTTTT.

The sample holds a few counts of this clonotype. The CDR3 bases are TGTGCCAGCAGCCTCCGGTCTGCAGGAGAGCAGTTCTTC. This encodes CASSLRSAGEQFF. This rearrangement joins TRBV6-2 or TRBV6-3 to TRBJ2-1; no firm D call. The V gene's germline CDR1 is MNHEY and CDR2 SVGEGT. V was shortened by 6 bases and J by 10 bases, with 16 bases between the two germline ends. This CDR3 comprises 13 residues.

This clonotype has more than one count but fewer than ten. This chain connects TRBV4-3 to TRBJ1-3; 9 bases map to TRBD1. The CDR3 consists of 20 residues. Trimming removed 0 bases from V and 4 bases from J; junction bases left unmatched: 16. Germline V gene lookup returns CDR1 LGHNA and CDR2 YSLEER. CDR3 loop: CASSQDVWPRTGALGNTIYF. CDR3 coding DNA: TGCGCCAGCAGCCAAGATGTCTGGCCCCGGACAGGGGCGTTAGGAAACACCATATATTTT.

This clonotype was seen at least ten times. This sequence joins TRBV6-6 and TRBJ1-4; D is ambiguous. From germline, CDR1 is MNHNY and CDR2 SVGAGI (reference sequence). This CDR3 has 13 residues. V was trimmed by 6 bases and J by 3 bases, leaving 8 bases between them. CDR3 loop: CASRRHSNEKLFF. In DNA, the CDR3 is TGTGCCAGCAGAAGACATTCTAATGAAAAACTGTTTTTT.

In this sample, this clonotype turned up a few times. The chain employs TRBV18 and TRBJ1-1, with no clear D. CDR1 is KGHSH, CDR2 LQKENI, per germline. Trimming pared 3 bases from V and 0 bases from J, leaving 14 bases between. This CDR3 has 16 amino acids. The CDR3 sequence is CASSPLGVLLNTEAFF. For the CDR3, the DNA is TGTGCCAGCTCACCCCTTGGGGTGCTCTTGAACACTGAAGCTTTCTTT.

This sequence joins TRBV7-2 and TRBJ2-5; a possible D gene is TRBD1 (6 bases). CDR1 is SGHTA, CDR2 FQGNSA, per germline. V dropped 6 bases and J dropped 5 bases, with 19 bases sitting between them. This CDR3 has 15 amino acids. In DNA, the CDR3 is TGTGCCAGCAGTTCAGGGGCCCGTAGGGTTGAGACCCAGTACTTC. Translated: CASSSGARRVETQYF. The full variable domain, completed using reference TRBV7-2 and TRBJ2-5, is GAGVSQSPSNKVTEKGKDVELRCDPISGHTALYWYRQSLGQGLEFLIYFQGNSAPDKSGLPSDRFSAERTGGSVSTLTIQRTQQEDSAVYLCASSSGARRVETQYFGPGTRLLVL.

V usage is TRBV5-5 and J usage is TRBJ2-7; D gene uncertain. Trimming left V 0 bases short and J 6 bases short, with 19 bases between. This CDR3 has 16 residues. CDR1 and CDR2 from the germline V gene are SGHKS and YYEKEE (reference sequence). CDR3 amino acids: CASSLAYQLGVSEQYF. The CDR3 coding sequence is TGTGCCAGCAGCTTGGCTTATCAGCTGGGTGTGAGCGAGCAGTACTTC.

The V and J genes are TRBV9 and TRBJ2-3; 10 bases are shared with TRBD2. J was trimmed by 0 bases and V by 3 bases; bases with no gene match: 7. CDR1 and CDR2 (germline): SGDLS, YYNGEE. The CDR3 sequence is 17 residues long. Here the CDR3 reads CASSGTSGSASTDTQYF. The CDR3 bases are TGTGCCAGCAGCGGGACTAGCGGCAGTGCTAGCACAGATACGCAGTATTTT.

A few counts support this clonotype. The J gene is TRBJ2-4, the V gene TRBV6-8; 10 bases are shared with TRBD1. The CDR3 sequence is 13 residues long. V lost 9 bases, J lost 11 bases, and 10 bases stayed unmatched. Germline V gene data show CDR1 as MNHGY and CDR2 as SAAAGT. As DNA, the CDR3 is TGTGCCAGTCCCTTTGGGACAGGGGATGTTCAGTACTTC. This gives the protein CASPFGTGDVQYF.

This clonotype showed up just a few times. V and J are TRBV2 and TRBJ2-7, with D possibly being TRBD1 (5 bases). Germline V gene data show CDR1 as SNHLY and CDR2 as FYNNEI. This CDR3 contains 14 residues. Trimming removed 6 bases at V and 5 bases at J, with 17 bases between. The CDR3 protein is CASRQARPNHEQYF. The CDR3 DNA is TGTGCCAGCAGACAGGCCCGACCTAACCACGAGCAGTACTTC. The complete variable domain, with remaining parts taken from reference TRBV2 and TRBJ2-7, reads EPEVTQTPSHQVTQMGQEVILRCVPISNHLYFYWYRQILGQKVEFLVSFYNNEISEKSEIFDDQFSVERPDGSNFTLKIRSTKLEDSAMYFCASRQARPNHEQYFGPGTRLTVT.

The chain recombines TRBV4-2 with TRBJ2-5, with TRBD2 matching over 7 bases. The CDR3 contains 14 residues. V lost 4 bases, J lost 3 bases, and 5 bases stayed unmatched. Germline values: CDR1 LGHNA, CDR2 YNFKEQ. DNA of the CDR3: TGTGCCAGCAGCCCCGCTAGCGGTAAAGAGACCCAGTACTTC. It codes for CASSPASGKETQYF.

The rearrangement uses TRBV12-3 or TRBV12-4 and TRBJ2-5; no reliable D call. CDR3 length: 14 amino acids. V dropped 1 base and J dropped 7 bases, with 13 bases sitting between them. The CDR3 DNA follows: TGTGCCAGCAGTTTAGTAGGGTCCGTTAGGACCCAGTACTTC. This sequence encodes CASSLVGSVRTQYF.

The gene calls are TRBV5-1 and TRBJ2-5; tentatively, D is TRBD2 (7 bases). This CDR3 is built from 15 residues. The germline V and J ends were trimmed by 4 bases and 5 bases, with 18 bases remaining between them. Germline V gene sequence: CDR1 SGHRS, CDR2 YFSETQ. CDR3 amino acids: CASSAGFGGPETQYF. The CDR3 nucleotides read TGCGCCAGCAGCGCTGGATTCGGGGGGCCGGAGACCCAGTACTTC.

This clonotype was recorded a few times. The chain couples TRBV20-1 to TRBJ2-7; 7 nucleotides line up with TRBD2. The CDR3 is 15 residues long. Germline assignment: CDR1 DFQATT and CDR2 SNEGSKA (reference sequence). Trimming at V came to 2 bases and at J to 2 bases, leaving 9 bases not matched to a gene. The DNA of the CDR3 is TGCAGTGCTAGAAGGACTGGCGGGGGACCCTACGAGCAGTACTTC. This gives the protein CSARRTGGGPYEQYF.